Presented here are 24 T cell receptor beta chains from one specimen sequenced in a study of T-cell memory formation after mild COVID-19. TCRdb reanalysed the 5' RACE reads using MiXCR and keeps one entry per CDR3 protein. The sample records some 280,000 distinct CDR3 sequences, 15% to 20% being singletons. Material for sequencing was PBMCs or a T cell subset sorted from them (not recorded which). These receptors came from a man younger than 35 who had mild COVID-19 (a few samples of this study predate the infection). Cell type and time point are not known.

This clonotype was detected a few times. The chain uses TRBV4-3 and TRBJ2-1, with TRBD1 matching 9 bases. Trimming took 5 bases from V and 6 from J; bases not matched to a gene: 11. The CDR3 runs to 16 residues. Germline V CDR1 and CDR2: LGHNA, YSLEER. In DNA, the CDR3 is TGCGCCAGCAGCTCCTTCCGGGACAGGGAGACCAATGAGCAGTTCTTC. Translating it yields CASSSFRDRETNEQFF.

The CDR3 is CASGLGGVGSTEAFF. As DNA, the CDR3 is TGTGCCAGCGGTCTAGGGGGGGTAGGTAGCACTGAAGCTTTCTTT. This chain links TRBV7-2 with TRBJ1-1, with a weak D call TRBD1 (6 bases). The CDR3 length is 15 residues. Trimming stripped 8 bases from V and 4 bases from J, with 20 bases between. CDR1 SGHTA and CDR2 FQGNSA come from the germline V gene.

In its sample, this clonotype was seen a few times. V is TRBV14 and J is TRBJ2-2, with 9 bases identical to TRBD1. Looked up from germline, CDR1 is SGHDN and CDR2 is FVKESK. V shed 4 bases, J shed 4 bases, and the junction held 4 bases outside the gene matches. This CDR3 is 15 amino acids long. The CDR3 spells CASSRRQGGTGELFF. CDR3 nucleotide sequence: TGTGCCAGCAGCCGAAGACAGGGGGGCACCGGGGAGCTGTTTTTT.

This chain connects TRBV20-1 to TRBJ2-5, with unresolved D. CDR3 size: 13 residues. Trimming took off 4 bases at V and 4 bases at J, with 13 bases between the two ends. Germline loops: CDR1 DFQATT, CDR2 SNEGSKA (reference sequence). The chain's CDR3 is CSATGPLGETQYF. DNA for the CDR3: TGCAGTGCTACCGGTCCCCTCGGAGAGACCCAGTACTTC.

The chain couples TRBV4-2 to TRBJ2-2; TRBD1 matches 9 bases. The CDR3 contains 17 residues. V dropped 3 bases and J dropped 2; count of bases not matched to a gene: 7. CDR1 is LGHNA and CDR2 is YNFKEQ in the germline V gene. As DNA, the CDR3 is TGTGCCAGCAGCCACACCGGGACAGGGACCAACACCGGGGAGCTGTTTTTT. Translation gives CASSHTGTGTNTGELFF.

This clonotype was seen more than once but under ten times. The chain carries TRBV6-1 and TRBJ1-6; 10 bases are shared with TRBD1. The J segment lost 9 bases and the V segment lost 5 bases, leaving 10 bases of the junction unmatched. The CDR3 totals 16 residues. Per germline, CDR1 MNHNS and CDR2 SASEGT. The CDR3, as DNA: TGTGCCAGCAGTTACCTGCGTGGGGACAGGGGTTCACCCCTCCACTTT. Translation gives CASSYLRGDRGSPLHF.

The CDR3: CAIRHRLRHGYTF. The CDR3 DNA reads as TGTGCCATCAGACACCGGCTAAGGCATGGCTACACCTTC. The chain is built from TRBV10-3 and TRBJ1-2; D is undetermined. Per germline, CDR1 ENHRY and CDR2 SYGVKD. The CDR3 totals 13 residues. V lost 6 bases, J lost 6 bases, and 14 bases lay in between.

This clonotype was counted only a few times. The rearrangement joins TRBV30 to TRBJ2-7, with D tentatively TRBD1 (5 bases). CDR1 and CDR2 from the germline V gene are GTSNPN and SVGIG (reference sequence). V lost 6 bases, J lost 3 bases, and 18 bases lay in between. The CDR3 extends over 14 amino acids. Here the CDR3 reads CACPRGTGNYEQYF. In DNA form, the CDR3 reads TGTGCCTGCCCAAGGGGCACGGGTAACTACGAGCAGTACTTC.

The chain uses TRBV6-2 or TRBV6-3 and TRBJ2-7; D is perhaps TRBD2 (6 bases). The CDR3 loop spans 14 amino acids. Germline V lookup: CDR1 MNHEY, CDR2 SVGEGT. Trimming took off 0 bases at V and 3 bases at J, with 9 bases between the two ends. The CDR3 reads CASSYSGGIYEQYF. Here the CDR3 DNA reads TGTGCCAGCAGTTACTCTGGGGGGATCTACGAGCAGTACTTC.

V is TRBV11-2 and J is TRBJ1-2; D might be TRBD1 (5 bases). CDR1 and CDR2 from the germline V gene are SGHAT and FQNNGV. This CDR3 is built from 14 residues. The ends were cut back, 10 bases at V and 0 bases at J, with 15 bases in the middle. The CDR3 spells CATSGRAANYGYTF. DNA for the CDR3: TGTGCCACCTCGGGGCGGGCTGCTAACTATGGCTACACCTTC.

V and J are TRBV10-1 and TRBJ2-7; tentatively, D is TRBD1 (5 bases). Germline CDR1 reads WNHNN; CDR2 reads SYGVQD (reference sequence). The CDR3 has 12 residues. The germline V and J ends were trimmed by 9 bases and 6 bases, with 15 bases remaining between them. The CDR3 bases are TGCGCCAGTAACTACCAGGGCTGCGAGCAGTACGTC. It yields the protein CASNYQGCEQYV.

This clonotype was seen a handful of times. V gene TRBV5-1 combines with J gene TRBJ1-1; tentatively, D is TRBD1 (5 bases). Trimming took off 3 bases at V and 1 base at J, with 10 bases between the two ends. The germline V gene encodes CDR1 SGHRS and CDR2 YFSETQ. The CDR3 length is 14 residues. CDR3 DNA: TGCGCCAGCAGCTGGCGGGGGGAGAACACTGAAGCTTTCTTT. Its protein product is CASSWRGENTEAFF.

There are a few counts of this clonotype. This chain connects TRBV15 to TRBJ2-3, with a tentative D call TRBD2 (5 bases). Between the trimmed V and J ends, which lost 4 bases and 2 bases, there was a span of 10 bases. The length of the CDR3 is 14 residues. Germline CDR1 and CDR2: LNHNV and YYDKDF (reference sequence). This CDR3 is CATSKEESTDTQYF. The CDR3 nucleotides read TGTGCCACCAGCAAGGAGGAGTCCACAGATACGCAGTATTTT.

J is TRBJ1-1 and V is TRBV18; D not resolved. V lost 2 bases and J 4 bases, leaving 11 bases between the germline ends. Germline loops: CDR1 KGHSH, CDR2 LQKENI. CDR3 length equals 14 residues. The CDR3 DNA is TGTGCCAGCTCACCAATCTCTGATACCACTGAAGCTTTCTTT. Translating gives CASSPISDTTEAFF.

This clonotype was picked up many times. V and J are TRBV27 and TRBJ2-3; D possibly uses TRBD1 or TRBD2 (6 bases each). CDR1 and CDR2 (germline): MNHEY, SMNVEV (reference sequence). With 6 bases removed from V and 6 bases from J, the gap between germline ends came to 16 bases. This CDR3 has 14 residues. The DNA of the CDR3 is TGTGCCAGCAGCCCCCGGGGGCGCGGGGATACGCAGTATTTT. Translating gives CASSPRGRGDTQYF.

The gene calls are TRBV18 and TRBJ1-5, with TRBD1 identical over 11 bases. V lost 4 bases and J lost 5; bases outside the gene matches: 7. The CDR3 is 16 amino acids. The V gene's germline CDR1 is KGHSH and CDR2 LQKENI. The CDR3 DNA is TGTGCCAGCTCACACCGTCCGGACAGGGGGCATCAGCCCCAGCATTTT. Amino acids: CASSHRPDRGHQPQHF. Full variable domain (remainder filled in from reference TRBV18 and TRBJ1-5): NAGVMQNPRHLVRRRGQEARLRCSPMKGHSHVYWYRQLPEEGLKFMVYLQKENIIDESGMPKERFSAEFPKEGPSILRIQQVVRGDSAAYFCASSHRPDRGHQPQHFGDGTRLSIL.

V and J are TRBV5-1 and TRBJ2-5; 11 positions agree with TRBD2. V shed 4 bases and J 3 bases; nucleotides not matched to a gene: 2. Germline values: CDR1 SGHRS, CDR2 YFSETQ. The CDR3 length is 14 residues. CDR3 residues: CASSQGLAEETQYF. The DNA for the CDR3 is TGCGCCAGCAGCCAGGGACTAGCGGAAGAGACCCAGTACTTC.

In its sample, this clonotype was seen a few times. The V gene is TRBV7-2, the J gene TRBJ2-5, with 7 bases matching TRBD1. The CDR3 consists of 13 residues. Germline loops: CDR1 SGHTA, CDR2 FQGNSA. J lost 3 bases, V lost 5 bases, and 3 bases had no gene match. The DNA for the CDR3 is TGTGCCAGCAGCCGACAGGGCAAAGAGACCCAGTACTTC. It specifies CASSRQGKETQYF.

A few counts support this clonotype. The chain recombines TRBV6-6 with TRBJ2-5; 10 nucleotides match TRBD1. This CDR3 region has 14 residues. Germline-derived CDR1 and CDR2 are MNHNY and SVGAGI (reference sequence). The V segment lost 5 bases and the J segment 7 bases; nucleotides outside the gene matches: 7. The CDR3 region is CASSTQGQGWTQYF. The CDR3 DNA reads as TGTGCCAGCAGTACACAGGGACAGGGGTGGACCCAGTACTTC.

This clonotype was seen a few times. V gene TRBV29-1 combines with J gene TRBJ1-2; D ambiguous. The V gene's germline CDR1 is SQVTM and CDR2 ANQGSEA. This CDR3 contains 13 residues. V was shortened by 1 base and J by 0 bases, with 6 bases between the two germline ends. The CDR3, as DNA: TGCAGCGTTGAAGTCGATTCTAACTATGGCTACACCTTC. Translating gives CSVEVDSNYGYTF.

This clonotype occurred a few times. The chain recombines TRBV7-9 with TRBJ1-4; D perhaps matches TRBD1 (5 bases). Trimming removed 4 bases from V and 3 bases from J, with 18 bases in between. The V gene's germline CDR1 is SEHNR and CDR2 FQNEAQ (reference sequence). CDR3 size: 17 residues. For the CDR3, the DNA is TGTGCCAGCAGCTCGGGGCTACGCCAGCGGTCTAATGAAAAACTGTTTTTT. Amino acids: CASSSGLRQRSNEKLFF. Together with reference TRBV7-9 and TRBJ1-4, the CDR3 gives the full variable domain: DTGVSQNPRHKITKRGQNVTFRCDPISEHNRLYWYRQTLGQGPEFLTYFQNEAQLEKSRLLSDRFSAERPKGSFSTLEIQRTEQGDSAMYLCASSSGLRQRSNEKLFFGSGTQLSVL.

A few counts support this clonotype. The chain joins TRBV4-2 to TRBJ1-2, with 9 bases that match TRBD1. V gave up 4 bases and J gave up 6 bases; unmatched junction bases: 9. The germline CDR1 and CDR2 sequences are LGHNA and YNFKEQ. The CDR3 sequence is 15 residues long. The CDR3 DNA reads TGTGCCAGCAGCCCCAGGACAGGGGAGGCCGATGGCTACACCTTC. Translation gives CASSPRTGEADGYTF.

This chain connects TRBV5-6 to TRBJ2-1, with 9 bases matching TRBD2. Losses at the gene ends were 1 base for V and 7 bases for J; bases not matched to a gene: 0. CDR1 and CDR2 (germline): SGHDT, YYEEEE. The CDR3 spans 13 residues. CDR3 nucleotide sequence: TGTGCCAGCAGCTTGACTAGCGGGAATGAGCAGTTCTTC. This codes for CASSLTSGNEQFF.

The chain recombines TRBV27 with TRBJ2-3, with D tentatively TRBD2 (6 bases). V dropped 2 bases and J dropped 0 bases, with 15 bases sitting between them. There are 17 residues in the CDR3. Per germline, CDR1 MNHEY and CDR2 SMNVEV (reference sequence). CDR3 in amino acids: CASSLMRGLGSTDTQYF. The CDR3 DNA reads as TGTGCCAGCAGTTTAATGCGGGGCTTGGGTAGCACAGATACGCAGTATTTT.